This is a list of T cell receptor beta chains from one sample in a study of control samples from healthy donors and cancer patients. Libraries were prepared by immunoSEQ multiplex PCR; TCRdb keeps only in-frame clonotypes and omits some of them. The sample includes 100,000 to 150,000 clones, more than 70% of them seen just once. Sequenced material: blood. Receptors were obtained from a man aged 60 to 75 in good health. Both conserved end residues are trimmed from each CDR3. Each record gives: D gene, J gene, V gene, CDR3 protein. A D gene is named only where the DNA matches it firmly.

>.|TRBJ1-5|TRBV19
ASSPDLTVGQPQH
>.|TRBJ1-5|TRBV24-1
ATSDLRTAQPQH
>.|TRBJ1-1|TRBV10-1
ASSESGGNTEAF
>.|TRBJ2-7|TRBV18
ASSVGDELYEQY
>.|TRBJ1-3|TRBV2
ASEGAASGNTIY
>.|TRBJ2-7|TRBV9
ASSVAGAHEQY
>.|TRBJ1-2|TRBV30
AWGDRRHGYT
>.|TRBJ2-1|TRBV7-2
ASSLDTTNEQF
>.|TRBJ1-1|TRBV7-2
ASSFRQVTEAF
>.|TRBJ2-1|TRBV25-1
ASSDRGGDEQF
>TRBD1|TRBJ2-7|TRBV4-1
ASSLLTGALTYEQY
>.|TRBJ1-2|TRBV6-5
ASRSSGSPYGYT
>TRBD2|TRBJ2-7|TRBV5-4
ASSLGGGSSYEQY
>TRBD1|TRBJ2-7|TRBV15
AAGTGVDEQY
>.|TRBJ2-6|TRBV7-3
ASSFTGANVLT
>.|TRBJ1-6|TRBV19
ASSGQLSSPLH
>.|TRBJ2-3|TRBV6-6
ASSRGADTQY
>.|TRBJ1-2|TRBV6-5
ASTPGGGYGYT
>.|TRBJ2-5|TRBV6-1
ASSVGTSRGQETQY
>.|TRBJ2-2|TRBV11-3
ASSLVSGTGELF
>.|TRBJ1-2|TRBV6-5
ASSGQSLNYGYT
>.|TRBJ1-2|TRBV9
ASSVGGGGDYGYT
>TRBD1|TRBJ1-2|TRBV6-1
ASSEWTDRGLGYT
>.|TRBJ1-1|TRBV27
ASSLFGVRTEAF
>TRBD1|TRBJ1-2|TRBV6-5
ASRTQGAGGYT
>.|TRBJ2-2|TRBV7-2
ASSLQGGVAGELF
>.|TRBJ1-4|TRBV30
AWSVGEKLF
>.|TRBJ1-5|TRBV6-5
ASSPGTQNQPQH
>.|TRBJ2-1|TRBV19
ARSDSPQRNEQF
>TRBD1|TRBJ2-1|TRBV5-1
ASSYTGEVSYNEQF
>.|TRBJ2-2|TRBV11-3
ASSRGAAGELF
>.|TRBJ2-3|TRBV7-2
ASSLASSGPDTQY
>.|TRBJ2-5|TRBV28
ASRTAGTQETQY
>.|TRBJ1-4|TRBV9
ASSTPGANEKLF
>.|TRBJ1-5|TRBV28
ASSSHLLYSNQPQH
>.|TRBJ2-1|TRBV3-1/TRBV3-2
ASSQGVFNEQF
>.|TRBJ1-2|TRBV27
ASSPGGWASNYGYT
>TRBD2|TRBJ2-7|TRBV6-5
ASSYGGEGTYEQY
>.|TRBJ1-2|TRBV6-5
ASTAGGQPYGYT
>.|TRBJ2-5|TRBV4-1
ASSDEARTTETQY
>.|TRBJ1-5|TRBV12-3/TRBV12-4
ASSLDEFQPQH
>TRBD1|TRBJ1-1|TRBV4-2
ASSQERIGDRGTEAF